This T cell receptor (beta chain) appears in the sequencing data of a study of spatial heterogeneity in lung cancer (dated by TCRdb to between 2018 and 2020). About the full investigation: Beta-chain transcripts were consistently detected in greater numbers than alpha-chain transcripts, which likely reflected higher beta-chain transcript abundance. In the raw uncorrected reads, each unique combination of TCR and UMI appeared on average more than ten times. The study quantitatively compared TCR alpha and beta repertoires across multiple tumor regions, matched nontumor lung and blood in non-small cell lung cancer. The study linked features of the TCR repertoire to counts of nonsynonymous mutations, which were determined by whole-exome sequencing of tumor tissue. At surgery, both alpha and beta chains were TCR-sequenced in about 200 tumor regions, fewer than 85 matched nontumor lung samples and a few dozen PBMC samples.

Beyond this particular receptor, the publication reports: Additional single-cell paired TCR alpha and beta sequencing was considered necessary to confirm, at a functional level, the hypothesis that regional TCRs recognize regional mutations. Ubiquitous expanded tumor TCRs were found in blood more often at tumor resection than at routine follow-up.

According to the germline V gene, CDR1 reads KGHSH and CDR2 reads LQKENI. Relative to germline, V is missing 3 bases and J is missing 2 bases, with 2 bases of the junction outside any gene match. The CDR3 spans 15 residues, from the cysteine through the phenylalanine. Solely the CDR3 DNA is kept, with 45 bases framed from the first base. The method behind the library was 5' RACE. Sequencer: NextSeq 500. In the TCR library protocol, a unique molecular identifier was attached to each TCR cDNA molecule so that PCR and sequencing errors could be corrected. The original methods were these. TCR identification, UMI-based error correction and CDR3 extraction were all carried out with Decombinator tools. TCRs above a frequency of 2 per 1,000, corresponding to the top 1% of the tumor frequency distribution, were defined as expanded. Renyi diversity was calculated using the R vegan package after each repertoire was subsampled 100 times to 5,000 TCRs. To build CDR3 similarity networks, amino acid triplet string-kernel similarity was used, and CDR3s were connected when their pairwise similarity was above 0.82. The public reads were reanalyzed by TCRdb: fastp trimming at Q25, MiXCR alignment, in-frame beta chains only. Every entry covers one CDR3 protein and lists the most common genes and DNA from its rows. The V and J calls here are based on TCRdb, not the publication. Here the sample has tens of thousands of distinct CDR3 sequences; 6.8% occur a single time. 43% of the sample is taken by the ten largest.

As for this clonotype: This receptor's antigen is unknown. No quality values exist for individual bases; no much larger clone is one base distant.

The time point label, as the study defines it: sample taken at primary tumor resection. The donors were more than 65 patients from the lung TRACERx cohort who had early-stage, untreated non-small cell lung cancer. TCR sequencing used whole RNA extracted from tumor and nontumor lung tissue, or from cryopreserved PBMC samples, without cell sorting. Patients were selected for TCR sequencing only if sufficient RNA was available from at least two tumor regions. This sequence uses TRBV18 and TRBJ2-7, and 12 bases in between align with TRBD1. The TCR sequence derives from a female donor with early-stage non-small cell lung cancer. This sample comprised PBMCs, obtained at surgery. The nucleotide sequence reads TGTGCCAGCTCACCCGGGACAGGGGGCCCCTACGAGCAGTACTTC. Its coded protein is CASSPGTGGPYEQYF.